The sequence of this TCR beta chain was determined in a study of Graves' ophthalmopathy and Graves' hyperthyroidism (dated by TCRdb to the late 2010s). General notes on the study: Peripheral blood was collected at initial diagnosis, before any treatment. In roughly 6 hyperthyroidism patients, the T-cell repertoires found in thyroid tissue were compared with those found in blood. To tell Graves' ophthalmopathy apart from Graves' hyperthyroidism, and to predict which patients would progress to ophthalmopathy, the study relied on TCR beta repertoire signatures. An independent validation cohort was composed of fewer than 20 hyperthyroidism patients and about 17 patients who later progressed from hyperthyroidism to ophthalmopathy. Following sample collection, hyperthyroidism patients were given methimazole at a starting dose of 30 mg daily, and ophthalmopathy patients were given high-dose intravenous methylprednisolone. In total, approximately 140 blood samples were TCR-sequenced: approximately 40 ophthalmopathy, some 75 hyperthyroidism and approximately 17 hyperthyroidism-to-ophthalmopathy patients. To explore V-J signatures that distinguish ophthalmopathy from hyperthyroidism, a discovery set of about a hundred patients was enrolled, made up of 43 with ophthalmopathy and under 65 with stable hyperthyroidism.

For repertoire sequencing, TCR beta CDR3 regions were amplified from RNA transcripts. A first-round RT-PCR used HTBI primers with the Qiagen OneStep RT-PCR kit, followed by a second-round multiplex PCR, size selection and purification. Libraries were sequenced paired-end with 100 bp reads on an Illumina HiSeq2000. Turning to the authors' computational methods: SOAPnuke was used to process the reads, removing any read that contained adapters or uncalled bases, had a mean Phred below 15, or lacked an exact match to the constant primer or identifier. High-quality paired reads were merged with COPE v1.2.5. Clonotypes were defined as unique nucleotide sequences and were aligned to IMGT TRB V, D and J references using MiTCR v1.1. Analysis was restricted to V-J combinations with a frequency above 0.0001, which covered about 99% of repertoires. For each V-J combination, a TCR clonal expansion and chaos score was defined as F50 clonal expansion divided by the chaos observed in the TCRdist matrix. Welch's t-statistics and random forest were used to narrow the features down to approximately twelve V-J combinations, which were then fed into a naive Bayes classifier. The Morisita-Horn index was used to measure how similar the thyroid and blood repertoires were. TCRdb redid the processing of the public reads, applying fastp at Q25 and MiXCR, and retained in-frame beta chains. Every CDR3 protein is listed once, alongside the most common genes and DNA of its rows. The V and J calls here are based on TCRdb, not the publication. Within this sample are 600,000 to 950,000 distinct CDR3 sequences, with 35% to 50% of them counted one time only. The ten largest clones add up to 44% of the sample.

This clonotype was recorded a few times. Its antigen has not been determined. No base quality information exists; no much larger clone differs at one position. Broad study findings and their caveats: Among expanded thyroid clonotypes with frequency above 0.001, most also showed up in blood, which suggests that blood repertoires may reflect the thyroid immune response. In validation, the model predicted ophthalmopathy progression with nearly 71% sensitivity and roughly 72% specificity; approximately 12 predicted patients were CT-confirmed with GO in a median of around 6 months. No statistical method was used to predetermine the sample size, and group allocation was not hidden from the investigators. In cross-validation, the 13-signature model distinguished ophthalmopathy from stable hyperthyroidism with approximately 90% sensitivity and around 84% specificity, while in the test set the corresponding values were about 80% and 75%.

As encoded in the germline V gene (reference sequence), CDR1 is DFQATT while CDR2 is SNEGSKA. From cysteine to phenylalanine, the CDR3 is 15 amino acids long. Only CDR3 DNA is held: 45 bases, read in frame from base 1. The V and J ends are trimmed by 1 base and 0 bases, leaving 9 bases between them. Ophthalmopathy patients had moderately to severely active disease, Clinical Activity Score of at least 3, NOSPECS grade of at least 4, and disease duration under 3 months. Patients with other autoimmune diseases, uncontrolled infections, pregnancy or lactation were excluded. Clinical symptoms, serum thyroxine, TRAb, thyroid ultrasound and orbital computed tomography were used for diagnosis. PBMCs were isolated from 7.5 to 10 ml of fresh peripheral blood by Ficoll-Paque density gradient centrifugation. Total RNA was extracted using Trizol reagent, and RNA quality was checked on an Agilent 2100 Bioanalyzer.

Sequencing input: peripheral blood. The chain is assembled from TRBV20-1 and TRBJ2-2; the D gene cannot be named for sure. This receptor was obtained from an adult man with Graves' ophthalmopathy. The sequenced DNA: TGCAGTGCTAGAGCGCGCACGTCGAACACCGGGGAGCTGTTTTTT. It encodes CSARARTSNTGELFF.